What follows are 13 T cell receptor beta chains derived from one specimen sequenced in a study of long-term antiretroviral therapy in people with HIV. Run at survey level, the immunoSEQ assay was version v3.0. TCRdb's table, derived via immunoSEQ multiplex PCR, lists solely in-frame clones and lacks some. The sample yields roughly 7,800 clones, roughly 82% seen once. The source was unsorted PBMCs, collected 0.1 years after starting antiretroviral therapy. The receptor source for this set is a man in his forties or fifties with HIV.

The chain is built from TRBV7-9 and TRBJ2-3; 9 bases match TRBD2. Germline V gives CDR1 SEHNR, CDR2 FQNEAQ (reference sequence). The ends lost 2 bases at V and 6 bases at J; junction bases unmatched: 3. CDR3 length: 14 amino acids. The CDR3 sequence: CASSLNAGGDTQYF. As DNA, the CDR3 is TGTGCCAGCAGCTTAAACGCGGGGGGGGATACGCAGTATTTT.

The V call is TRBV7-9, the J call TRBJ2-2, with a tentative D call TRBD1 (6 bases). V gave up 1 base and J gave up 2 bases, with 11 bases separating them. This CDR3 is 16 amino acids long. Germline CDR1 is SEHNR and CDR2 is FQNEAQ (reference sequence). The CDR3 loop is CASSLGGDTNTGELFF. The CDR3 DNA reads TGTGCCAGCAGCTTAGGAGGGGACACTAACACCGGGGAGCTGTTTTTT.

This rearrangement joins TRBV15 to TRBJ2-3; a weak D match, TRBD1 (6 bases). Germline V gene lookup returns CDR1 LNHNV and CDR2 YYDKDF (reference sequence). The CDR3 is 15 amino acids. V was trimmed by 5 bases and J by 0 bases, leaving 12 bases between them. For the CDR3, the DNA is TGTGCCACCAGCTCAGGGGAGACTAGCACAGATACGCAGTATTTT. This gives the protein CATSSGETSTDTQYF.

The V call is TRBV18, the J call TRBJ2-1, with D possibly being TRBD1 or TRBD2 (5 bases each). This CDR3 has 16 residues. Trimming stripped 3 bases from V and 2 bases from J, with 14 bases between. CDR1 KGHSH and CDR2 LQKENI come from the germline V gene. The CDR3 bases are TGTGCCAGCTCACCTTCCATCGGGGCCCCCTACAATGAGCAGTTCTTC. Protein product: CASSPSIGAPYNEQFF. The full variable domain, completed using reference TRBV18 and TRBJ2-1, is NAGVMQNPRHLVRRRGQEARLRCSPMKGHSHVYWYRQLPEEGLKFMVYLQKENIIDESGMPKERFSAEFPKEGPSILRIQQVVRGDSAAYFCASSPSIGAPYNEQFFGPGTRLTVL.

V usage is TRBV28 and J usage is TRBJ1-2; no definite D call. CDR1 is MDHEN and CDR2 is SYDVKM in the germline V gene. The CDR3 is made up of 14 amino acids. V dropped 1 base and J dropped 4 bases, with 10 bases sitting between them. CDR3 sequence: CASSLFGTPYGYTF. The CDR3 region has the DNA TGTGCCAGCAGTTTATTTGGTACACCCTATGGCTACACCTTC.

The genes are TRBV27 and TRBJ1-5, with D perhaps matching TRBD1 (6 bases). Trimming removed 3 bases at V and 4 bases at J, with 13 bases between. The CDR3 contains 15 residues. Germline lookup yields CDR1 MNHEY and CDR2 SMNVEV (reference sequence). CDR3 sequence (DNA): TGTGCCAGCAGTTTGGTAAACGGACAGAATCAGCCCCAGCATTTT. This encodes CASSLVNGQNQPQHF.

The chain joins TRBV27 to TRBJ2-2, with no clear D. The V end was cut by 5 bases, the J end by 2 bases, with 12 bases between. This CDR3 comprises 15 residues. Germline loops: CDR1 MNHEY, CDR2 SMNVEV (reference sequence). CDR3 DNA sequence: TGTGCCAGCAGTCTAGGAACTCCCAACACCGGGGAGCTGTTTTTT. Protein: CASSLGTPNTGELFF.

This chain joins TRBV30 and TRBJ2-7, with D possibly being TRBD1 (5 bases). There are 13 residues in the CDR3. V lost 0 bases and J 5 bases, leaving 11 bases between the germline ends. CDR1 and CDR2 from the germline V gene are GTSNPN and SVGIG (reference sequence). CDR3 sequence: CAWSVQDADEQYF. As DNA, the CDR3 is TGTGCCTGGAGTGTACAGGATGCGGACGAGCAGTACTTC.

CDR3 nucleotide sequence: TGTGCCAGCAGCAAAGGCTCAGGGTCGCGCTATGGCTACACCTTC. Translated: CASSKGSGSRYGYTF. The genes are TRBV21-1 and TRBJ1-2; the table calls TRBD1, which could not be checked here. TRBV21-1 is recorded as a pseudogene. The CDR3 contains 15 residues.

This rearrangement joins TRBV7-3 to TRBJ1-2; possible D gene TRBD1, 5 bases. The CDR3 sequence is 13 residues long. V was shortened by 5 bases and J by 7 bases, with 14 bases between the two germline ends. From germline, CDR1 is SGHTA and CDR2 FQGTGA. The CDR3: CASSLRPGGGYTF. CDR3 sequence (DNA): TGTGCCAGCAGCCTAAGGCCCGGGGGTGGCTACACCTTC.

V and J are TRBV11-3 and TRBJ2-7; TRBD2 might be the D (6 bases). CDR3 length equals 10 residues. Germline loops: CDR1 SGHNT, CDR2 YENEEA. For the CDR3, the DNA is TGTGCGAGGTGGGGGGATGAGCAGTACTTC. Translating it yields CARWGDEQYF.

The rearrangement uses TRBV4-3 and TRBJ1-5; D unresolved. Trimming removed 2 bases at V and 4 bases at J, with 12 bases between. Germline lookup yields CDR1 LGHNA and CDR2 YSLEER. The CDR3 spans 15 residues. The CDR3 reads CASSQHLRGNQPQHF. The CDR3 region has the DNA TGCGCCAGCAGCCAACATTTACGAGGGAATCAGCCCCAGCATTTT.

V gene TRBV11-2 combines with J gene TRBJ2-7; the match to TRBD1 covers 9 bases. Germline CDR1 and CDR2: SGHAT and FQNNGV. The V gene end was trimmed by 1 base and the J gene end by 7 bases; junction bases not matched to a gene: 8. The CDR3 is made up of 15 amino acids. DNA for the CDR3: TGTGCCAGCAGCTTAGGGACAGGGGTAATGGGTGAGCAGTACTTC. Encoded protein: CASSLGTGVMGEQYF.